This is a list of T cell receptor beta chains from one sample in a study of spatial heterogeneity in lung cancer. TCRdb ran MiXCR on the 5' RACE reads and lists one entry per CDR3 protein. In the table there are about 52,000 distinct CDR3 sequences, 7.4% of which are singletons. This material consisted of PBMCs, taken at follow-up. These receptors were obtained from a female donor with early-stage non-small cell lung cancer. Each CDR3 is given with its conserved first and last residue. A D gene is named only where the DNA matches it firmly. The listing skips clone size in some rows; elsewhere it reads once, few, many or a size class.

cdr3_length clone_size d_call j_call v_call cdr3_nt cdr3_aa
18 many TRBD1 TRBJ2-6 TRBV5-1 TGCGCCAGCAGCTTGGATAGGACAGGGCAAGCGGGGGCCAACGTCCTGACTTTC CASSLDRTGQAGANVLTF
12 many NA TRBJ1-1 TRBV29-1 TGCAGCGTTGCACTGGGACACACTGAAGCTTTCTTT CSVALGHTEAFF
12 few NA TRBJ2-7 TRBV27 TGTGCCAGCAGTTTTCAGGGTAGAGAGCAGTACTTC CASSFQGREQYF
13 many NA TRBJ2-1 TRBV7-9 TGTGCCAGCAGTCCAATAATTGTCCATGAGCAGTTCTTC CASSPIIVHEQFF
13 many NA TRBJ1-2 TRBV10-3 TGTGCCATCAGTGAGGACCCCGATGATGGCTACACCTTC CAISEDPDDGYTF
12 many NA TRBJ1-5 TRBV18 TGTGCCAGCTTAGCAGGGGATCAGCCCCAGCATTTT CASLAGDQPQHF
15 few NA TRBJ1-6 TRBV7-2 TGTGCCAGCAGCTTAGAGTGGGGGATCAATTCACCCCTCCACTTT CASSLEWGINSPLHF
15 few TRBD2 TRBJ2-1 TRBV7-2 TGTGCCAGCAGCCGACTAGCGGGGCTATATAATGAGCAGTTCTTC CASSRLAGLYNEQFF
14 NA NA TRBJ2-7 TRBV3-1 TGTGCCAGCAGCCGGGACATTCCCCCCTACGAGCAGTACTTC CASSRDIPPYEQYF
16 many NA TRBJ2-3 TRBV7-2 TGTGCCAGCAGCCTACAGATCAGGGGCGGCACAGATACGCAGTATTTT CASSLQIRGGTDTQYF
13 NA TRBD1 TRBJ2-3 TRBV20-1 TGCAGTGAGGGGGCACCCTCCACAGATACGCAGTATTTT CSEGAPSTDTQYF
14 NA NA TRBJ2-2 TRBV24-1 TGTGCCACAGGGACCTTTGCGAACACCGGGGAGCTGTTTTTT CATGTFANTGELFF
12 many NA TRBJ2-2 TRBV9 TGTGCCAGCAGCCCCTCCACCGGGGAGCTGTTTTTT CASSPSTGELFF
13 few NA TRBJ1-5 TRBV20-1 TGCAGTGCTTACCGACAGGCCAATCAGCCCCAGCATTTT CSAYRQANQPQHF
15 NA NA TRBJ2-7 TRBV10-3 TGTGCCATCACCCCGAATGGGGGAAGGGGCTACGAGCAGTACTTC CAITPNGGRGYEQYF
15 NA NA TRBJ2-3 TRBV10-3 TGTGCCATCAGTGAGAGGGGCTCGACCACAGATACGCAGTATTTT CAISERGSTTDTQYF
16 many TRBD2 TRBJ2-1 TRBV4-1 TGCGCCAGCAGCCAAGTGCCTAGCGGGGTGTTCAATGAGCAGTTCTTC CASSQVPSGVFNEQFF
15 many TRBD1 TRBJ1-6 TRBV12-3/TRBV12-4 TGTGCCAGCAGTCCGGGACAGGGAGGGAATTCACCCCTCCACTTT CASSPGQGGNSPLHF
16 many TRBD1 TRBJ2-1 TRBV5-8 TGTGCCAGCAGCTCCTGGACAGGGGTCTTTCGCGGTGAGCAGTTCTTC CASSSWTGVFRGEQFF
16 many TRBD1 TRBJ2-2 TRBV4-1 TGCGCCAGCAGCCTCGGACAGGATAGGAACACCGGGGAGCTGTTTTTT CASSLGQDRNTGELFF
14 few NA TRBJ2-7 TRBV2 TGTGCCAGCAGTGACACTGGACGCCCCGGGAAGTGGTACTTC CASSDTGRPGKWYF
13 NA NA TRBJ2-3 TRBV29-1 TGCAGCGTGGAGAGCAGCCGCACAGATACGCAGTATTTT CSVESSRTDTQYF
18 few TRBD1 TRBJ2-7 TRBV5-5 TGTGCCAGCGCTTCCGGGACAGGGGGCTCCATTATCATCTACGAGCAGTACTTC CASASGTGGSIIIYEQYF
15 many TRBD1 TRBJ2-3 TRBV7-9 TGTGCCAGCAGCTTGTGGCAGGGGGCTACAGATACGCAGTATTTT CASSLWQGATDTQYF
14 many NA TRBJ2-5 TRBV5-1 TGCGCCAGCAGCTTGAGCCAAAACCAAGAGACCCAGTACTTC CASSLSQNQETQYF
14 few NA TRBJ1-5 TRBV20-1 TGCAGTGCTAAGAGTCAGGCTCCCAATCAGCCCCAGCATTTT CSAKSQAPNQPQHF
12 many NA TRBJ2-7 TRBV28 TGTGCCAGCAGTTTAAGCCAGCTCGAGCAGTACTTC CASSLSQLEQYF
16 NA NA TRBJ2-3 TRBV7-9 TGTGCCAGCAGCTTATCGGGTGGTAGCGGCACAGATACGCAGTATTTT CASSLSGGSGTDTQYF